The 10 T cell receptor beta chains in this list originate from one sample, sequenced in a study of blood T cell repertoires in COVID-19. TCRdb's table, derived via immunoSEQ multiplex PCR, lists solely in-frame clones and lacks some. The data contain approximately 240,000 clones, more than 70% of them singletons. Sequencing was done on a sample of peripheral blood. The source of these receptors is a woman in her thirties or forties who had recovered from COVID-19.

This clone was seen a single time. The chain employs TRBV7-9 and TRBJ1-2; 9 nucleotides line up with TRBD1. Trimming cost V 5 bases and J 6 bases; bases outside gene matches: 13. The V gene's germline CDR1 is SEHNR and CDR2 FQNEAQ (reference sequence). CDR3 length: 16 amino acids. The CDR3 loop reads CASSTRAGTGTNGYTF. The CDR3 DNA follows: TGTGCCAGCAGCACAAGGGCTGGGACAGGGACTAATGGCTACACCTTC.

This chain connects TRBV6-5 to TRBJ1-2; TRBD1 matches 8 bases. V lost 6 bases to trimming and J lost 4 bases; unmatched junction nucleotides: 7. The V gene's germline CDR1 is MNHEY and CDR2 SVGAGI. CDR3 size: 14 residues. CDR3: CASRVGQGIYGYTF. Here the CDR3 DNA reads TGTGCCAGCAGGGTTGGACAGGGTATCTATGGCTACACCTTC.

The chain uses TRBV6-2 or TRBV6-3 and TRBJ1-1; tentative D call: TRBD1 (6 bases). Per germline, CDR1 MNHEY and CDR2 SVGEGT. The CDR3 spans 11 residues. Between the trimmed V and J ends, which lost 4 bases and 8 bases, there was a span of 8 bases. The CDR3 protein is CASSFTGEAFF. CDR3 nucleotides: TGTGCCAGCAGTTTTACAGGGGAAGCTTTCTTT.

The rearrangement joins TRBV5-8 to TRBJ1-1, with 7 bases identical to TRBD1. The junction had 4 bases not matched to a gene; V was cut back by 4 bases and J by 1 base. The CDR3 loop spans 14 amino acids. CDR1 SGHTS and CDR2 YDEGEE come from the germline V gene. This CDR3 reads CASSVTGRNTEAFF. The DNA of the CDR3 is TGTGCCAGCAGCGTGACAGGGAGGAACACTGAAGCTTTCTTT.

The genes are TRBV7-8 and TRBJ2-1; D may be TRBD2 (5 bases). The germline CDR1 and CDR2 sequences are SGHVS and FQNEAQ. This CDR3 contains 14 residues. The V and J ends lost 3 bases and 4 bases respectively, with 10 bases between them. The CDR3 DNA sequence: TGTGCCAGCAGCTTCGGACTGGAATACAATGAGCAGTTCTTC. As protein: CASSFGLEYNEQFF.

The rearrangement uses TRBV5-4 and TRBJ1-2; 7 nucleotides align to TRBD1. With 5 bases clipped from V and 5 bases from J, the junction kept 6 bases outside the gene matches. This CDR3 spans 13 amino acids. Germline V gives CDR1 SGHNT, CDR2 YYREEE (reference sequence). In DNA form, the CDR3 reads TGTGCCAGCAGATTGATGGGACAGTATGGCTACACCTTC. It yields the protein CASRLMGQYGYTF.

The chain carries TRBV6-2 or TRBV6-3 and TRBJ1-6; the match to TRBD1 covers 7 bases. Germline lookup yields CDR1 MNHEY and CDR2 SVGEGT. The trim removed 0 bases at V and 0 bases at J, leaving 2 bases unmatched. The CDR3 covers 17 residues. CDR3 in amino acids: CASSYSTGSSYNSPLHF. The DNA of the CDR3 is TGTGCCAGCAGTTACTCGACAGGGAGCTCCTATAATTCACCCCTCCACTTT.

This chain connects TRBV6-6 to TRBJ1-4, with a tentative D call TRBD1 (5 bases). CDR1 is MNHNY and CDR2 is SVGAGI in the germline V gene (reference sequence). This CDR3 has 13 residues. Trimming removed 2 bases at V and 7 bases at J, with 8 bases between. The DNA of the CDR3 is TGTGCCAGCAGTTACCAGGGCGGTGAAAAACTGTTTTTT. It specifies CASSYQGGEKLFF.

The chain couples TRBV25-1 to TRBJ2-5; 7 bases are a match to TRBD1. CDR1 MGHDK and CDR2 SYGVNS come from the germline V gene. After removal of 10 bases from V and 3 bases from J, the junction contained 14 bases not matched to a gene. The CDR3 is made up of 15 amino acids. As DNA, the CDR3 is TGTGCCAACTCCGGGACAGTCTTCCAAGAAGAGACCCAGTACTTC. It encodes CANSGTVFQEETQYF.

CDR3 in DNA: TGCACCAGGCCTTACTTAGGGCGGGCGGGGGGATTGGGCAATGAGCAGTTCTTC. It codes for CTRPYLGRAGGLGNEQFF. The rearrangement joins TRBV1 to TRBJ2-1; whether TRBD2, the table's D call, matches the DNA was not checked. TRBV1 represents a pseudogene. There are 18 residues in the CDR3.